This T cell receptor beta chain emerged from a study of blood T cell repertoires in COVID-19. Study as a whole: Samples taken during acute and convalescent COVID-19 were collected in the United States, Italy and Spain.

The V gene's germline CDR1 is ENHRY and CDR2 SYGVKD. The ends were cut back, 0 bases at V and 11 bases at J, with 10 bases in the middle. The CDR3 runs to 12 residues. The table came from immunoSEQ multiplex PCR; TCRdb's copy has only in-frame clones and leaves some out. The table lists about 250,000 clones, roughly 84% of them singletons. The cohort comprised adults aged 18 to 89 years residing in approximately 25 US areas. The chain couples TRBV10-3 to TRBJ1-1, with D maybe TRBD1 (5 bases). This receptor was obtained from a man in his fifties who had recovered from COVID-19. Material: PBMCs or T cells enriched from blood (not recorded which). The CDR3 DNA follows: TGTGCCATCAGTGAGTCGCAGGGTTGGGCTTTCTTT. Its translation: CAISESQGWAFF.